The entry below gives a single TCR beta chain sequence along with its context. The data belong to a study of radiotherapy plus CTLA-4 blockade in lung cancer. Here immunoSEQ multiplex PCR was the method, and the copy in TCRdb shows in-frame clones only, minus some. The sample carries some 60,000 clones, around four fifths recorded once. The CDR3 runs to 14 residues. V lost 3 bases and J lost 6; bases outside the gene matches: 1. Germline CDR1 reads MNHEY; CDR2 reads SMNVEV (reference sequence). The specimen was peripheral blood, collected from a patient treated with radiotherapy plus ipilimumab. The V call is TRBV27, the J call TRBJ2-1; TRBD1 agrees at 11 bases. The sequence derives from a human donor with non-small cell lung cancer who had a partial response to radiotherapy plus ipilimumab. The CDR3 is CASSLDRGPNEQFF. The DNA for the CDR3 is TGTGCCAGCAGTTTGGACAGGGGGCCCAATGAGCAGTTCTTC.